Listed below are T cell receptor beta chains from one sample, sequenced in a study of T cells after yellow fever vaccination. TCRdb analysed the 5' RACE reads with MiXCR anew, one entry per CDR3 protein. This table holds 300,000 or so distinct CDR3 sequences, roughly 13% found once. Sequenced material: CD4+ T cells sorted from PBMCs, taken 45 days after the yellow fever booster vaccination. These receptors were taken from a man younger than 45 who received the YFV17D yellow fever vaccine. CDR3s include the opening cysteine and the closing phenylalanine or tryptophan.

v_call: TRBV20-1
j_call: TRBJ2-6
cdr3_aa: CSAGESGTKANVLTF

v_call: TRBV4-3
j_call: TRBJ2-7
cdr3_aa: CASSQGALVRSEQYF

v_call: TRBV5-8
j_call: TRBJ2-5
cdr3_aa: CASFRDRDQETQYF

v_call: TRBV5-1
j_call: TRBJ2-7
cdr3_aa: CASSLVSSRYYEQYF

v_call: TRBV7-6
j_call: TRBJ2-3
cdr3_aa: CASSLDGTVQYF

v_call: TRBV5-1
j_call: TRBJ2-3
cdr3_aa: CASTGTSFTDTQYF

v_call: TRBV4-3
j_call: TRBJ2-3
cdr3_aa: CASRHTSGRSDTQYF

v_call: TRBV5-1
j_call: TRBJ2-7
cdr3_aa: CASSLAGESDEQYF

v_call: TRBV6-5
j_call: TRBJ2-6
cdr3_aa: CASSTSGDVLTF

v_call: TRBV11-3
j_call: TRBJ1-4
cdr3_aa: CASSLGNRGEYEKLFF

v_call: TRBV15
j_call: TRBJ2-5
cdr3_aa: CATSNQETQYF

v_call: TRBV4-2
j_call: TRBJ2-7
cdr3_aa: CASSQAGTSYRYEQYF

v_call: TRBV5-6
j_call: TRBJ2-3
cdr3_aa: CASSFSGPGTDTQYF

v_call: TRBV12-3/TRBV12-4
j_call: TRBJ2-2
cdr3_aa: CASSLGTGNTGELFF

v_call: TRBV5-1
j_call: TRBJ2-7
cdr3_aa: CASSLGDRVYF

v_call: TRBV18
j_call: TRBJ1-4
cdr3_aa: CASSQGATNEKLFF

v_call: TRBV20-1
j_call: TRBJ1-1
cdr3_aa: CSARDARGLTEAFF

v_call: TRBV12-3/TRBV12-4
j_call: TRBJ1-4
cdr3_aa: CASSFWGSEKLFF

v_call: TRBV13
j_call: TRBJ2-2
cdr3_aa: CASSFSWARTGELFF

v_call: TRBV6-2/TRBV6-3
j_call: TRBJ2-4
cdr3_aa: CASSYSVGAPQNIQYF

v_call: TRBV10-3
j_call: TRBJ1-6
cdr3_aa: CAISESTSPLHF

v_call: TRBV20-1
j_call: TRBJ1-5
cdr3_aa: CSASPTGGSYQPQHF

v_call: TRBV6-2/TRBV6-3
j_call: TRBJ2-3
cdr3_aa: CATNGRESSTDTQYF

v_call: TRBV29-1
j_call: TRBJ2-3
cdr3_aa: CSVEGQGTDTQYF

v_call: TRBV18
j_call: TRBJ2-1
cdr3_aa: CASSPRKTPYNEQFF

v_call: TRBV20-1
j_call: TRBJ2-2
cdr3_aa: CSAGTSGSNTGEQFF

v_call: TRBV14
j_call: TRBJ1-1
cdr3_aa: CASSLSGRGTEAFF

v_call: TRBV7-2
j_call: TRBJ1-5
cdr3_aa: CASSLVQGDQPQHF

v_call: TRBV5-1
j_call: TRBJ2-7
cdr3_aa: CASSSSGTSGREQYF

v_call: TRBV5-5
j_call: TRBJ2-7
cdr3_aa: CASSLAASGGREQYF

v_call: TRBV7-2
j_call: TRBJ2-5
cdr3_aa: CASSLAAGRDRGETQYF

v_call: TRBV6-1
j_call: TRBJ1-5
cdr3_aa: CASSQDRARNQPQHF

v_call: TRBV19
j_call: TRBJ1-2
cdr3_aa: CASSSIDSAGYGYTF

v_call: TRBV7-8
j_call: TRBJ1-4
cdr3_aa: CASSSTGRNEKLFF